A selection of T cell receptor beta chains follows, all from one sample in a study of blood T cells in healthy people across ages. One entry per CDR3 protein, called by TCRdb with MiXCR from the 5' RACE reads. In the table there are 550,000 to 800,000 distinct CDR3 sequences, under 25% of which are singletons. The sample taken for sequencing was blood. The source of these receptors is a man between 65 and 80 years old in good health. CDR3s include the opening cysteine and the closing phenylalanine or tryptophan. Fields, in order: clone size, D gene, V gene, J gene, CDR3 protein, CDR3 DNA. A D gene is named only where the DNA matches it firmly. Only part of the rows carry a size: once, few, many, or a class if the clone is expanded.

>many|TRBD1|TRBV4-1|TRBJ1-4
CASSQVGQGGEKLFF
TGCGCCAGCAGCCAAGTGGGACAGGGTGGTGAAAAACTGTTTTTT
>NA|NA|TRBV27|TRBJ2-7
CASKRGAYEQYF
TGTGCCAGCAAGAGAGGGGCCTACGAGCAGTACTTC
>few|TRBD2|TRBV6-1|TRBJ2-2
CASTRAGTNTGELFF
TGTGCCAGCACCCGAGCGGGGACGAACACCGGGGAGCTGTTTTTT
>NA|TRBD2|TRBV18|TRBJ2-5
CASSLKLAGVETQYF
TGTGCCAGCTCATTAAAGCTAGCGGGAGTAGAGACCCAGTACTTC
>few|NA|TRBV5-1|TRBJ2-3
CASSLGPGNSDTQYF
TGCGCCAGCAGCTTGGGACCAGGAAACTCAGATACGCAGTATTTT
>few|NA|TRBV6-1|TRBJ1-4
CASRDHTGPNNEKLFF
TGTGCCAGCCGCGACCACACGGGACCGAATAATGAAAAACTGTTTTTT
>few|TRBD2|TRBV20-1|TRBJ2-1
CSAVGHTSDYNEQFF
TGCAGTGCTGTCGGCCACACTAGCGACTACAATGAGCAGTTCTTC
>once|TRBD1|TRBV7-3|TRBJ2-3
CASSLSTGLTDTQYF
TGTGCCAGCAGCTTATCGACAGGGCTGACAGATACGCAGTATTTT
>NA|NA|TRBV12-3/TRBV12-4|TRBJ2-7
CASSTYGPYEQYF
TGTGCCAGCAGTACCTACGGCCCCTACGAGCAGTACTTC
>many|TRBD1|TRBV5-6|TRBJ2-7
CASSSSGTEYEQYF
TGTGCCAGCAGCTCTTCCGGGACAGAGTACGAGCAGTACTTC
>NA|TRBD2|TRBV24-1|TRBJ2-1
CATSDSGRAGNEQFF
TGTGCCACCAGTGATAGCGGGAGGGCCGGTAATGAGCAGTTCTTC
>NA|NA|TRBV7-9|TRBJ1-2
CASSLAREGYTF
TGTGCCAGCAGCTTAGCGCGGGAGGGCTACACCTTC
>NA|NA|TRBV12-3/TRBV12-4|TRBJ1-3
CASSPQGRGPGNTIYF
TGTGCCAGCAGCCCTCAGGGAAGGGGACCTGGAAACACCATATATTTT
>NA|NA|TRBV29-1|TRBJ2-5
CSVVPDLQETQYF
TGCAGCGTTGTTCCGGACCTCCAAGAGACCCAGTACTTC
>many|NA|TRBV2|TRBJ2-1
CASSGGGGYNEQFF
TGTGCCAGCAGTGGGGGGGGCGGATACAATGAGCAGTTCTTC
>once|NA|TRBV18|TRBJ1-2
CASSAGTPNGDYGYTF
TGTGCCAGCTCAGCCGGGACGCCGAATGGGGACTATGGCTACACCTTC
>NA|TRBD1|TRBV6-5|TRBJ1-2
CASWTGYGYTF
TGTGCCAGCTGGACAGGCTATGGCTACACCTTC
>NA|TRBD1|TRBV7-9|TRBJ2-7
CASSRTTGQKDEQYF
TGTGCCAGCAGCCGTACGACAGGGCAGAAGGACGAGCAGTACTTC
>NA|TRBD2|TRBV20-1|TRBJ2-3
CSAGGLAGAGDTQYF
TGCAGTGCTGGGGGACTAGCGGGAGCAGGAGATACGCAGTATTTT
>few|NA|TRBV7-2|TRBJ1-5
CASSPGWESNQPQHF
TGTGCCAGCAGCCCAGGGTGGGAAAGCAATCAGCCCCAGCATTTT
>NA|NA|TRBV14|TRBJ1-2
CASSQDYMGYTF
TGTGCCAGCAGCCAAGATTATATGGGCTACACCTTC
>few|NA|TRBV4-1|TRBJ2-1
CASSKAEALYNEQFF
TGCGCCAGCAGCAAAGCGGAAGCCCTCTACAATGAGCAGTTCTTC
>NA|NA|TRBV6-5|TRBJ1-6
CASSTGLINSPLHF
TGTGCCAGCAGCACGGGACTCATAAATTCACCCCTCCACTTT
>few|NA|TRBV4-3|TRBJ2-2
CASSQDQWTGELFF
TGCGCCAGCAGCCAAGACCAGTGGACCGGGGAGCTGTTTTTT
>NA|NA|TRBV28|TRBJ1-2
CASSLWSGNYGYTF
TGTGCCAGCAGTTTATGGTCGGGAAACTATGGCTACACCTTC
>NA|TRBD1|TRBV28|TRBJ2-3
CASSFRDRGWDGTDTQYF
TGTGCCAGCAGTTTCCGGGACAGGGGATGGGACGGCACAGATACGCAGTATTTT
>many|TRBD1|TRBV29-1|TRBJ2-3
CSVDYGTATDTQYF
TGCAGCGTTGACTACGGGACAGCTACAGATACGCAGTATTTT
>NA|TRBD2|TRBV2|TRBJ2-7
CASGLAGLGEQYF
TGTGCCAGCGGGCTAGCGGGACTTGGGGAGCAGTACTTC
>NA|TRBD1|TRBV6-6|TRBJ2-4
CASRDRVNIQYF
TGTGCCAGCCGGGACAGGGTCAACATTCAGTACTTC
>NA|NA|TRBV12-3/TRBV12-4|TRBJ1-5
CASSLGARDQPQHF
TGTGCCAGCAGTTTAGGCGCCCGCGATCAGCCCCAGCATTTT
>few|NA|TRBV12-3/TRBV12-4|TRBJ2-6
CASVGSGANVLTF
TGTGCCAGCGTAGGCTCTGGGGCCAACGTCCTGACTTTC
>few|TRBD2|TRBV20-1|TRBJ2-2
CSARPLAGSGELFF
TGCAGTGCTAGACCGCTAGCGGGCTCCGGGGAGCTGTTTTTT
>NA|NA|TRBV7-9|TRBJ2-7
CASGLESGKRIEQYF
TGTGCCAGCGGCTTAGAATCAGGAAAAAGGATCGAGCAGTACTTC
>NA|TRBD2|TRBV3-1|TRBJ2-1
CASSQSRGAGGLDEQFF
TGTGCCAGCAGCCAATCCCGGGGAGCGGGAGGCCTAGATGAGCAGTTCTTC
>NA|TRBD1|TRBV20-1|TRBJ2-1
CSASPWDRAYNEQFF
TGCAGTGCTAGTCCCTGGGACAGGGCCTACAATGAGCAGTTCTTC
>few|NA|TRBV6-2/TRBV6-3|TRBJ1-4
CAGSSRDGFEKLFF
TGTGCCGGCAGTTCCAGGGACGGCTTTGAAAAACTGTTTTTT
>NA|NA|TRBV5-1|TRBJ1-3
CASRKGSGSGNTIYF
TGCGCCAGCAGAAAAGGGAGCGGCTCTGGAAACACCATATATTTT
>many|TRBD1|TRBV7-9|TRBJ1-4
CASSSGGVYEKLFF
TGTGCCAGCAGCTCAGGGGGTGTCTATGAAAAACTGTTTTTT
>few|NA|TRBV12-5|TRBJ2-4
CASGLAPPGSSLAKNIQYF
TGTGCTAGTGGTTTGGCCCCCCCCGGCAGTTCCCTAGCCAAAAACATTCAGTACTTC
>few|NA|TRBV5-1|TRBJ2-6
CASSVGLPGANVLTF
TGCGCCAGCAGCGTAGGGCTCCCTGGGGCCAACGTCCTGACTTTC
>NA|NA|TRBV20-1|TRBJ2-5
CSASLRRLQETQYF
TGCAGTGCCAGCCTCCGGCGCCTCCAAGAGACCCAGTACTTC
>few|TRBD2|TRBV7-2|TRBJ2-2
CASSLVASGAAGELFF
TGTGCCAGCAGCTTAGTGGCTAGCGGGGCGGCCGGGGAGCTGTTTTTT
>NA|NA|TRBV11-2|TRBJ2-7
CASSSVQVAQYF
TGTGCCAGCAGCTCCGTTCAAGTCGCGCAGTACTTC
>NA|NA|TRBV5-1|TRBJ2-3
CASSPSGEVGGTQYF
TGCGCCAGCAGCCCGTCCGGGGAGGTCGGAGGTACGCAGTATTTT
>few|TRBD1|TRBV5-1|TRBJ1-2
CASGTGDSYGYTF
TGCGCCAGCGGGACAGGGGATTCCTATGGCTACACCTTC
>many|NA|TRBV7-9|TRBJ2-7
CASSPSISKHYEQYF
TGTGCCAGCAGCCCGAGTATCTCTAAACACTACGAGCAGTACTTC
>few|NA|TRBV18|TRBJ2-1
CASSLRRFNNEQFF
TGTGCCAGCTCACTTCGGCGGTTCAACAATGAGCAGTTCTTC
>few|TRBD1|TRBV27|TRBJ1-3
CASSYYGTGQGPGNTIYF
TGTGCCAGCAGTTACTATGGTACTGGACAGGGGCCTGGAAACACCATATATTTT
>NA|NA|TRBV7-8|TRBJ2-3
CASSLEPRTDTQYF
TGTGCCAGCAGCTTAGAGCCGCGGACAGATACGCAGTATTTT
>NA|NA|TRBV6-5|TRBJ1-1
CASSYSSTNTEAFF
TGTGCCAGCAGTTACTCGTCCACGAACACTGAAGCTTTCTTT
>many|TRBD2|TRBV11-2|TRBJ2-1
CASSPRLADSYNEQFF
TGTGCCAGCAGCCCGAGACTAGCGGACTCCTACAATGAGCAGTTCTTC
>many|NA|TRBV3-1|TRBJ2-5
CASSQENREWETQYF
TGTGCCAGCAGCCAAGAGAACAGGGAATGGGAGACCCAGTACTTC
>NA|NA|TRBV15|TRBJ2-3
CATSRVVLSLTDTQYF
TGTGCCACCAGCAGAGTAGTCCTCTCACTCACAGATACGCAGTATTTT
>many|NA|TRBV5-5|TRBJ2-7
CASSLVQAVGRYYEQYF
TGTGCCAGCAGCTTGGTTCAGGCGGTAGGGAGGTACTACGAGCAGTACTTC
>NA|NA|TRBV4-1|TRBJ1-5
CASSQDHLLRDQPQHF
TGCGCCAGCAGCCAAGATCATCTTTTAAGGGATCAGCCCCAGCATTTT
>NA|NA|TRBV4-3|TRBJ2-1
CASSRSRGSYNEQFF
TGCGCCAGCAGCCGGTCACGGGGGTCCTACAATGAGCAGTTCTTC
>few|NA|TRBV18|TRBJ2-7
CASSPPGVSYEQYF
TGTGCCAGCTCACCACCCGGAGTGTCCTACGAGCAGTACTTC
>NA|NA|TRBV6-2/TRBV6-3|TRBJ2-1
CASSYSEQGSEQFF
TGTGCCAGCAGTTACTCGGAGCAGGGATCGGAGCAGTTCTTC
>few|NA|TRBV5-1|TRBJ1-6
CASSLQGGSPLHF
TGCGCCAGCAGCTTGCAGGGAGGTTCACCCCTCCACTTT